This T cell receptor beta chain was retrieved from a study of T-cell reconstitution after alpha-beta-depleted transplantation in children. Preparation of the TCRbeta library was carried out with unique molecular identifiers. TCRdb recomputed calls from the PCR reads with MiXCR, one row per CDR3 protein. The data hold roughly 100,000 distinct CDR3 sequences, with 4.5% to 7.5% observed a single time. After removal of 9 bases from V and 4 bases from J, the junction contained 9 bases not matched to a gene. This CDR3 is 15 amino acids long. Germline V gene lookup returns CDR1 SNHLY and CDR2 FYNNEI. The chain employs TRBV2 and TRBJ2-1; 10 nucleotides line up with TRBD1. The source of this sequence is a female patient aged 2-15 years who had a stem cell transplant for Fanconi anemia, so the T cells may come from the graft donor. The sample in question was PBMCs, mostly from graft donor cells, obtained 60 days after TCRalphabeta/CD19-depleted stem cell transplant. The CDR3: CASSPGQGNYNEQFF. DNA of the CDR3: TGTGCCAGTTCGCCGGGACAGGGGAATTACAATGAGCAGTTCTTC.